The clone carrying this T cell receptor beta chain has a count of ten or more. The data derive from a study of T cells in Graves' hyperthyroidism and ophthalmopathy. The CDR3 has 15 residues. V lost 5 bases to trimming and J lost 5 bases; unmatched junction nucleotides: 10. Germline V gives CDR1 PRHDT, CDR2 FYEKMQ (reference sequence). RNA transcripts provided the source from which TCR beta CDR3 regions were amplified. TCR CDR3 underwent first-round RT-PCR with the HTBI primer set. TCRdb re-called the multiplex PCR reads with MiXCR, one entry per CDR3 protein. The table records about 680,000 distinct CDR3 sequences, around 40% of them present only once. Patients were excluded for uncontrolled infection, other autoimmune disease, pregnancy or lactation. Diagnostic decisions used clinical symptoms, serum thyroxine and TRAb, thyroid ultrasound and orbital computed tomography. PBMCs were collected from an approximately 10 ml volume of fresh peripheral blood.

This clonotype was obtained from a woman aged 40 to 50 with Graves' hyperthyroidism. What was sequenced was blood. This rearrangement joins TRBV13 to TRBJ2-7; 9 positions agree with TRBD1. This CDR3 reads CASSGRDRDRNEQYF. CDR3 DNA sequence: TGTGCCAGCAGCGGCCGGGACAGGGATCGGAACGAGCAGTACTTC.